These 22 T cell receptor beta chains were all obtained from the same sample, sequenced in a study of control samples from healthy donors and cancer patients. Profiled with immunoSEQ multiplex PCR; TCRdb holds only in-frame clones, not every one. This sample carries more than 75,000 clones, roughly 91% of them seen once, and the ten largest clones take 4.5% to 7%. Sequenced: blood. These receptors all come from a man aged 45-65 years in good health.

This rearrangement joins TRBV18 to TRBJ2-7, with 7 bases lining up with TRBD1. V lost 2 bases, J lost 4 bases, and 8 bases stayed unmatched. CDR1 is KGHSH, CDR2 LQKENI, per germline. The CDR3 sequence is 15 residues long. CDR3 nucleotides: TGTGCCAGCTCACCAGGGACAGAAGCGAGTTACGAGCAGTACTTC. Protein sequence: CASSPGTEASYEQYF.

The rearrangement joins TRBV3-1 (or the pseudogene TRBV3-2) to TRBJ1-3; D is uncertain. The V end lost 0 bases, the J end lost 4 bases, and 4 bases lay between the germline ends. The CDR3 totals 13 residues. Germline V gene lookup returns CDR1 LGHDT and CDR2 YNNKEL (reference sequence). The CDR3 sequence is CASSQELGNTIYF. The CDR3 nucleotides read TGTGCCAGCAGCCAAGAACTCGGAAACACCATATATTTT.

This clone appeared a few times. The V gene is TRBV10-2, the J gene TRBJ2-5; 7 bases agree with TRBD2. CDR3 length equals 14 residues. CDR1 and CDR2 (germline): WSHSY, SAAADI. The V and J ends lost 2 bases and 7 bases, in that order; junction bases with no gene match: 7. The CDR3 DNA sequence: TGCGCCAGCAGTGAGGCGGGAGTACTGGTGACCCAGTACTTC. This encodes CASSEAGVLVTQYF.

V and J are TRBV18 and TRBJ1-4; 8 nucleotides agree with TRBD1. The germline V gene encodes CDR1 KGHSH and CDR2 LQKENI. V lost 3 bases, J lost 8 bases, and 5 bases stayed unmatched. The CDR3 extends over 14 amino acids. The CDR3 nucleotides read TGTGCCAGCTCACCCCACGGGACAGGCGAAAAACTGTTTTTT. Protein product: CASSPHGTGEKLFF. Looking up the rest from reference TRBV18 and TRBJ1-4 gives the full variable domain: NAGVMQNPRHLVRRRGQEARLRCSPMKGHSHVYWYRQLPEEGLKFMVYLQKENIIDESGMPKERFSAEFPKEGPSILRIQQVVRGDSAAYFCASSPHGTGEKLFFGSGTQLSVL.

The chain has TRBV27 and TRBJ2-7; TRBD1 aligns across 7 bases. The CDR3 covers 15 residues. CDR1 and CDR2 (germline): MNHEY, SMNVEV (reference sequence). The J segment lost 2 bases and the V segment lost 2 bases, leaving 6 bases of the junction unmatched. The CDR3 loop reads CASSLRDRPPYEQYF. The CDR3 nucleotides are TGTGCCAGCAGTTTACGGGACAGACCGCCCTACGAGCAGTACTTC.

The rearrangement links TRBV18 to TRBJ2-1, with D hard to call. CDR1 and CDR2 (germline): KGHSH, LQKENI. This CDR3 is built from 12 residues. Trimming removed 3 bases from V and 7 bases from J, with 7 bases in between. For the CDR3, the DNA is TGTGCCAGCTCACCTTCTAGGAATGAGCAGTTCTTC. It codes for CASSPSRNEQFF.

The J gene is TRBJ1-2, the V gene TRBV6-5, with a weak D call TRBD1 (5 bases). V was clipped by 6 bases and J by 5 bases, with 13 bases between them. CDR1 and CDR2 from the germline V gene are MNHEY and SVGAGI. The CDR3 has 13 amino acids. The CDR3 region is CASRMGLVYGYTF. As DNA, the CDR3 is TGTGCCAGCAGGATGGGACTGGTATATGGCTACACCTTC.

V and J are TRBV30 and TRBJ1-2; D unclear. CDR1 GTSNPN and CDR2 SVGIG come from the germline V gene (reference sequence). The V gene lost 0 bases and the J gene lost 4 bases, with 21 bases spanning the gap. The CDR3 is 17 amino acids. CDR3 nucleotides: TGTGCCTGGAGTGTAGCCCCACCGGGAGGGATCGGCTATGGCTACACCTTC. Its protein is CAWSVAPPGGIGYGYTF.

This clone was observed a single time. This sequence joins TRBV19 and TRBJ2-6, with D perhaps matching TRBD1 (5 bases). The V gene lost 5 bases and the J gene lost 0 bases, with 11 bases spanning the gap. CDR3 length: 16 amino acids. Germline V gene sequence: CDR1 LNHDA, CDR2 SQIVND (reference sequence). The CDR3 DNA sequence: TGTGCCAGTAGTGCACAGGTCCCCTCTGGGGCCAACGTCCTGACTTTC. It specifies CASSAQVPSGANVLTF.

The chain uses TRBV30 and TRBJ2-5; D unclear. From germline, CDR1 is GTSNPN and CDR2 SVGIG (reference sequence). The V end lost 3 bases, the J end lost 4 bases, and 9 bases lay between the germline ends. The CDR3 extends over 12 amino acids. The CDR3 here is CAWSSVGETQYF. The DNA of the CDR3 is TGTGCCTGGAGCAGCGTCGGAGAGACCCAGTACTTC. The variable domain in full, with the rest retrieved from reference TRBV30 and TRBJ2-5, is SQTIHQWPATLVQPVGSPLSLECTVEGTSNPNLYWYRQAAGRGLQLLFYSVGIGQISSEVPQNLSASRPQDRQFILSSKKLLLSDSGFYLCAWSSVGETQYFGPGTRLLVL.

This chain connects TRBV4-1 to TRBJ1-4, with D possibly matching TRBD1 (5 bases). Germline assignment: CDR1 MGHRA and CDR2 YSYEKL. This CDR3 comprises 16 residues. Trimming left V 4 bases short and J 3 bases short, with 15 bases between. Written as DNA, the CDR3 is TGCGCCAGCAGCCTTCTGGGGGGGTTTGCTAATGAAAAACTGTTTTTT. Its protein is CASSLLGGFANEKLFF.

The J gene is TRBJ1-1, the V gene TRBV28; D ambiguous. Looked up from germline, CDR1 is MDHEN and CDR2 is SYDVKM. The ends were cut back, 11 bases at V and 4 bases at J, with 11 bases in the middle. The CDR3 covers 11 residues. In DNA form, the CDR3 reads TGTGCCTCCCGGGCGGGCACTGAAGCTTTCTTT. It codes for CASRAGTEAFF.

The CDR3, as DNA: TGTGCCAGTAGTATCCCGGCTTACAATCAGCCCCAGCATTTT. This encodes CASSIPAYNQPQHF. This chain joins TRBV19 and TRBJ1-5, with no clear D. V was pared by 3 bases and J by 3 bases, with 9 bases between. CDR3 length: 14 amino acids. Germline-derived CDR1 and CDR2 are LNHDA and SQIVND (reference sequence).

This CDR3 is CASSEGTGGYGYTF. CDR3 nucleotide sequence: TGTGCCAGCAGCGAAGGGACAGGAGGCTATGGCTACACCTTC. V gene TRBV9 combines with J gene TRBJ1-2; TRBD1 agrees at 8 bases. From germline, CDR1 is SGDLS and CDR2 YYNGEE. CDR3 length equals 14 residues. V shed 3 bases and J 4 bases; nucleotides not matched to a gene: 5.

V is TRBV5-1 and J is TRBJ1-2, with D maybe TRBD1 (5 bases). Trimming removed 0 bases from V and 3 bases from J, with 12 bases in between. This CDR3 is 15 amino acids long. The germline CDR1 and CDR2 sequences are SGHRS and YFSETQ. The CDR3 region has the DNA TGCGCCAGCAGCTTGGTGGACCAGGGATACTATGGCTACACCTTC. Encoded protein: CASSLVDQGYYGYTF.

This rearrangement joins TRBV7-9 to TRBJ1-3; D is uncertain. Trimming stripped 8 bases from V and 0 bases from J, with 14 bases between. The CDR3 totals 15 residues. The germline CDR1 and CDR2 sequences are SEHNR and FQNEAQ (reference sequence). Here the CDR3 reads CASFADYFSGNTIYF. The CDR3 nucleotides are TGTGCCAGCTTCGCTGATTACTTCTCTGGAAACACCATATATTTT.

V gene TRBV24-1 combines with J gene TRBJ2-5; TRBD2 might be the D (6 bases). This CDR3 is built from 14 residues. Trimming removed 10 bases from V and 1 base from J, with 15 bases in between. CDR1 KGHDR and CDR2 SFDVKD come from the germline V gene. The CDR3 DNA reads TGTGCCACGCAGCAACGGGGGAGCCAAGAGACCCAGTACTTC. Protein product: CATQQRGSQETQYF.

This clone was picked up a small number of times. V is TRBV5-1 and J is TRBJ2-3; a weak D match, TRBD2 (6 bases). Per germline, CDR1 SGHRS and CDR2 YFSETQ. This CDR3 is built from 16 residues. The V end was cut by 2 bases, the J end by 2 bases, with 15 bases between. The CDR3 spells CASSFPLGLFTDTQYF. CDR3 nucleotides: TGCGCCAGCAGCTTCCCTCTGGGACTCTTCACAGATACGCAGTATTTT.

Judged by abundance, this clone is medium-sized. This sequence joins TRBV6-5 and TRBJ1-3, with a weak D call TRBD1 (5 bases). Trimming stripped 6 bases from V and 0 bases from J, with 12 bases between. This CDR3 is built from 15 residues. The germline V gene encodes CDR1 MNHEY and CDR2 SVGAGI. The CDR3 spells CASRFDSLSGNTIYF. The CDR3 DNA reads as TGTGCCAGCAGATTTGACAGCCTCTCTGGAAACACCATATATTTT.

V is TRBV9 and J is TRBJ2-5, with a tentative D call TRBD1 (6 bases). The germline V gene encodes CDR1 SGDLS and CDR2 YYNGEE. This CDR3 region has 14 residues. Trimming left V 7 bases short and J 5 bases short, with 18 bases between. CDR3 in amino acids: CASGRDTSRETQYF. The CDR3 region has the DNA TGTGCCAGCGGCCGGGACACGAGTCGGGAGACCCAGTACTTC.

The chain links TRBV5-4 to TRBJ1-1; 8 positions match TRBD1. The CDR3 length is 13 residues. Germline CDR1 is SGHNT and CDR2 is YYREEE (reference sequence). V was pared by 4 bases and J by 10 bases, with 9 bases of the junction left unmatched. CDR3 in amino acids: CASSGQGALIAFF. The CDR3 region has the DNA TGTGCCAGCAGCGGGCAGGGGGCCTTGATAGCTTTCTTT.

The chain links TRBV9 to TRBJ2-2, with D possibly TRBD1 on 5 matching bases. Trimming stripped 4 bases from V and 5 bases from J, with 15 bases between. Germline V gene lookup returns CDR1 SGDLS and CDR2 YYNGEE. The CDR3 is 15 amino acids. CDR3: CASSKTQGRTGELFF. The CDR3 bases are TGTGCCAGCAGCAAGACCCAGGGTCGGACCGGGGAGCTGTTTTTT.